Sequencing of this TCR beta chain was carried out in a study of T cells after yellow fever vaccination. Template switching by 5'RACE produced TCR cDNA, adding a universal primer site and UMIs. A single record per CDR3 protein comes from TCRdb applying MiXCR to the 5' RACE reads. The table includes about 260,000 distinct CDR3 sequences, roughly 5.2% detected once. Study-wide results and limits: A large majority of primary-vaccination clones showed up again after the booster (96% CD4, around 90% CD8). Abundant clonotypes (contaminants from the bulk population) could be present in FACS-sorted repertoires. Peaking faster, on day 5 versus 15, the secondary response was nonetheless weaker.

This clonotype came up many times. Its antigen is as yet unknown. V shed 2 bases and J shed 3 bases, with 9 bases lying between them. The CDR3 spans 14 residues. Germline CDR1 is KGHDR and CDR2 is SFDVKD. The source of this sequence is a young man who received the YFV17D yellow fever vaccine. The sample consisted of CD4+ T cells sorted from PBMCs, taken on the day of the yellow fever booster vaccination. V and J are TRBV24-1 and TRBJ1-2, with D possibly being TRBD1 (5 bases). The CDR3 nucleotides read TGTGCCACCAGTGATTCAGGGCGTGACTATGGCTACACCTTC. Protein product: CATSDSGRDYGYTF.